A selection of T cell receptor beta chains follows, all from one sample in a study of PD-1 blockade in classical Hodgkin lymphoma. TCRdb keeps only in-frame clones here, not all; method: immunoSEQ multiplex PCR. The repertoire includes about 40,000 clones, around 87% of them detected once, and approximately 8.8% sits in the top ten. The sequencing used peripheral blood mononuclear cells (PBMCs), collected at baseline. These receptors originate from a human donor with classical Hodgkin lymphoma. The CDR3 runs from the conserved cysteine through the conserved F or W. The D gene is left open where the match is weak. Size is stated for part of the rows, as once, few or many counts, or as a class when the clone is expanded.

CASGRREAFF TGTGCCAGCGGCCGACGGGAAGCTTTCTTT TRBV28 - TRBJ1-1 -
CASSYGHVNTEAFF TGTGCCAGCAGTTACGGACACGTGAACACTGAAGCTTTCTTT TRBV6-9 - TRBJ1-1 -
CASSLGGTLRGYTF TGTGCCAGCAGCTTGGGCGGCACCCTCAGGGGCTACACCTTC TRBV5-4 - TRBJ1-2 once
CAIMGTSGHEQFF TGTGCCATCATGGGGACTAGCGGGCATGAGCAGTTCTTC TRBV10-3 TRBD2 TRBJ2-1 -
CATSIDYSNQPQHF TGTGCCACCAGCATCGATTATAGCAATCAGCCCCAGCATTTT TRBV15 - TRBJ1-5 -
CASSQDRMTLYNEQFF TGCGCCAGCAGCCAAGATAGGATGACCCTTTACAATGAGCAGTTCTTC TRBV4-1 - TRBJ2-1 -
CASSLDRVSGNTIYF TGTGCCAGCAGCTTGGATAGGGTCTCCGGAAACACCATATATTTT TRBV5-5 - TRBJ1-3 -
CASSQGRTTNYGYTF TGCGCCAGCAGCCAAGGAAGAACTACTAACTATGGCTACACCTTC TRBV4-3 - TRBJ1-2 -
CASSKRSALGAAYEQYF TGTGCCAGCAGCAAGCGAAGTGCGTTAGGGGCGGCCTACGAGCAGTACTTC TRBV7-2 - TRBJ2-7 -
CASSLGPYGYTF TGTGCCAGCAGTCTAGGGCCGTATGGCTACACCTTC TRBV28 - TRBJ1-2 few